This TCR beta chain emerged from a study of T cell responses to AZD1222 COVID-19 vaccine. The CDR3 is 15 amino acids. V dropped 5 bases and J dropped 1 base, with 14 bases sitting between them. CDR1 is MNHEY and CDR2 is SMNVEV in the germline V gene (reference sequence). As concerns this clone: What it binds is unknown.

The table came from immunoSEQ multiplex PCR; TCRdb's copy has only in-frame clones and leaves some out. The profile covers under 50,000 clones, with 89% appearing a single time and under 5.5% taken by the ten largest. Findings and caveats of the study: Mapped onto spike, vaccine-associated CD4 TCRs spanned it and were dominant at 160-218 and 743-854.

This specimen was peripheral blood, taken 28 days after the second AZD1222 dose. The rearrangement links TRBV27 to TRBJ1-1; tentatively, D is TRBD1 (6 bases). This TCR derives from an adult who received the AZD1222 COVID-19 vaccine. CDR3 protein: CASSRRTAGNTEAFF. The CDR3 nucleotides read TGTGCCAGCAGTCGAAGGACAGCGGGGAACACTGAAGCTTTCTTT.